The 20 T cell receptor beta chains listed next were all sequenced from one sample in a study of response to subunit inactivated influenza vaccine. MiXCR, run by TCRdb on the RT-PCR reads, gives a single entry per CDR3 protein. There are around 570,000 distinct CDR3 sequences in the sample; about 11% occur only once, and roughly 11% lies in the top ten. This sample was also put to use in a study of T cells expressing NK-cell markers. From that paper: In generating TCR beta cDNA, 5'RACE template switching with UMIs was used.

Here the sequenced sample was PBMCs from blood, taken on the day of vaccination. All receptors come from a man aged 50 to 60 who received an inactivated influenza vaccine.

This clonotype was counted a few times. This chain connects TRBV5-1 to TRBJ2-1; D might be TRBD2 (6 bases). V lost 0 bases and J lost 0, with 10 bases in between. The CDR3 sequence is 16 residues long. CDR1 and CDR2 (germline): SGHRS, YFSETQ. CDR3 region: CASSLAVAASYNEQFF. For the CDR3, the DNA is TGCGCCAGCAGCTTGGCGGTAGCGGCCTCCTACAATGAGCAGTTCTTC.

This chain joins TRBV4-3 and TRBJ1-2, with D unresolved. Germline CDR1 LGHNA, CDR2 YSLEER. V shed 0 bases and J shed 2 bases, with 10 bases lying between them. This CDR3 region has 15 residues. The CDR3 region has the DNA TGCGCCAGCAGCCAAGAGCAAGGACTAAACTATGGCTACACCTTC. Protein: CASSQEQGLNYGYTF.

This sequence joins TRBV7-9 and TRBJ2-1, with D possibly matching TRBD2 (7 bases). Trimming removed 10 bases from V and 6 bases from J, with 16 bases in between. Germline CDR1 SEHNR, CDR2 FQNEAQ (reference sequence). This CDR3 has 13 residues. The CDR3 is CANGKGGPNEQFF. DNA for the CDR3: TGTGCCAACGGCAAGGGGGGGCCCAATGAGCAGTTCTTC.

This clonotype was seen a handful of times. The genes are TRBV7-2 and TRBJ2-3; D is unresolved. This CDR3 comprises 14 residues. CDR1 and CDR2 (germline): SGHTA, FQGNSA. V was clipped by 0 bases and J by 4 bases, with 8 bases between them. The CDR3 here is CASSLAVSPDTQYF. CDR3 DNA: TGTGCCAGCAGCTTAGCGGTGTCTCCAGATACGCAGTATTTT. The whole variable domain, filled in from reference TRBV7-2 and TRBJ2-3, reads GAGVSQSPSNKVTEKGKDVELRCDPISGHTALYWYRQSLGQGLEFLIYFQGNSAPDKSGLPSDRFSAERTGGSVSTLTIQRTQQEDSAVYLCASSLAVSPDTQYFGPGTRLTVL.

This clonotype has just a few counts. The chain links TRBV14 to TRBJ1-4; D is unclear. CDR3 length equals 15 residues. The germline V gene encodes CDR1 SGHDN and CDR2 FVKESK. Trimming removed 2 bases from V and 5 bases from J, with 12 bases in between. CDR3 loop: CASSQYSGRNEKLFF. As DNA, the CDR3 is TGTGCCAGCAGCCAATACAGCGGAAGAAATGAAAAACTGTTTTTT.

V usage is TRBV20-1 and J usage is TRBJ2-3, with D unresolved. The germline V gene encodes CDR1 DFQATT and CDR2 SNEGSKA (reference sequence). The CDR3 is 11 residues long. V was trimmed by 3 bases and J by 4 bases, leaving 5 bases between them. The CDR3 here is CSASNADTQYF. The DNA of the CDR3 is TGCAGTGCTAGCAACGCAGATACGCAGTATTTT.

This clonotype was counted only a few times. The chain has TRBV24-1 and TRBJ2-1; 14 positions agree with TRBD2. Germline values: CDR1 KGHDR, CDR2 SFDVKD. The CDR3 totals 17 residues. With V trimmed by 5 bases and J by 3 bases, 5 bases remained unmatched. CDR3 sequence reads: CATSGGTSGRGYNEQFF. In DNA, the CDR3 is TGTGCCACCAGTGGAGGGACTAGCGGGAGAGGCTACAATGAGCAGTTCTTC.

The chain links TRBV7-2 to TRBJ2-5; 13 nucleotides match TRBD2. Looked up from germline, CDR1 is SGHTA and CDR2 is FQGNSA. V shed 5 bases and J 2 bases; nucleotides not matched to a gene: 8. CDR3 length equals 17 residues. CDR3 DNA sequence: TGTGCCAGCAGCCCGGGGACTAGCGGGATGGTTCAAGAGACCCAGTACTTC. Its translation is CASSPGTSGMVQETQYF.

This clonotype was counted a few times. V is TRBV7-2 and J is TRBJ2-1; D ambiguous. The CDR3 is made up of 11 amino acids. CDR1 SGHTA and CDR2 FQGNSA come from the germline V gene. Trimming shortened V by 4 bases and J by 9 bases, and 7 bases separated the two germline ends. DNA for the CDR3: TGTGCCAGCAGCTCCTTACGTGAGCAGTTCTTC. Protein: CASSSLREQFF.

This clonotype showed up just a few times. This chain uses TRBV12-3 or TRBV12-4 with TRBJ1-4; D unresolved. This CDR3 contains 14 residues. With 7 bases removed from V and 7 bases from J, the gap between germline ends came to 16 bases. The CDR3 region is CASTLTRVSEKLFF. The DNA for the CDR3 is TGTGCCAGCACCCTAACTAGGGTTTCTGAAAAACTGTTTTTT.

J is TRBJ2-7 and V is TRBV7-9; D gene ambiguous. Germline loops: CDR1 SEHNR, CDR2 FQNEAQ (reference sequence). CDR3 length: 13 amino acids. Trimming took 2 bases from V and 3 from J, leaving 8 bases between them. CDR3 residues: CASSLQQYYEQYF. The CDR3 nucleotides read TGTGCCAGCAGCTTACAGCAGTACTACGAGCAGTACTTC.

The J gene is TRBJ1-1, the V gene TRBV5-1, with D unresolved. The CDR3 totals 15 residues. V dropped 2 bases and J dropped 1 base, with 12 bases sitting between them. Germline V lookup: CDR1 SGHRS, CDR2 YFSETQ. Here the CDR3 reads CASSFGWERNTEAFF. For the CDR3, the DNA is TGCGCCAGCAGCTTTGGATGGGAGAGGAACACTGAAGCTTTCTTT.

The gene calls are TRBV18 and TRBJ2-5, with unresolved D. V was pared by 3 bases and J by 7 bases, with 21 bases between. The germline V gene encodes CDR1 KGHSH and CDR2 LQKENI. This CDR3 contains 16 residues. CDR3 DNA sequence: TGTGCCAGCTCACCGACTCTCCCAGGCGATTATGGGACCCAGTACTTC. This codes for CASSPTLPGDYGTQYF.

This clonotype has a handful of counts. The CDR3 DNA sequence: TGTGCCAGCAGGCCCGCGGGGGTCGACACCATATATTTT. Protein: CASRPAGVDTIYF. The chain uses TRBV12-3 or TRBV12-4 and TRBJ1-3; D may be TRBD1 (5 bases). Trimming removed 6 bases at V and 8 bases at J, with 14 bases between. The CDR3 has 13 residues.

V and J are TRBV4-2 and TRBJ2-5; D possibly corresponds to TRBD2 (5 bases). Germline loops: CDR1 LGHNA, CDR2 YNFKEQ. V was cut by 0 bases and J by 5 bases, with 13 bases left in between. The CDR3 consists of 15 residues. CDR3 residues: CASSQDLSRGETQYF. CDR3 DNA: TGTGCCAGCAGCCAAGATCTGAGCCGGGGTGAGACCCAGTACTTC.

The chain recombines TRBV6-2 or TRBV6-3 with TRBJ1-6; no firm D call. V lost 6 bases and J lost 14, with 14 bases in between. This CDR3 has 12 amino acids. Looked up from germline, CDR1 is MNHEY and CDR2 is SVGEGT. The CDR3 protein is CASSTGGLSLHF. CDR3 bases: TGTGCCAGCAGCACCGGAGGTTTATCCCTCCACTTT.

This clonotype was observed a few times. The chain is built from TRBV5-1 and TRBJ2-7; D uncertain. The CDR3 runs 13 residues. CDR1 SGHRS and CDR2 YFSETQ come from the germline V gene. Trimming left V 3 bases short and J 7 bases short, with 14 bases between. This CDR3 reads CASSWAPMREQYF. CDR3 coding DNA: TGCGCCAGCAGCTGGGCACCGATGAGAGAGCAGTACTTC.

The rearrangement links TRBV20-1 to TRBJ2-1; 8 bases line up with TRBD1. V shed 6 bases and J 7 bases; nucleotides not matched to a gene: 11. The CDR3 spans 14 residues. Germline loops: CDR1 DFQATT, CDR2 SNEGSKA (reference sequence). CDR3 in amino acids: CSAPGARGLNEQFF. The CDR3 DNA reads as TGCAGTGCCCCTGGGGCCAGGGGGCTTAATGAGCAGTTCTTC.

This clonotype was detected ten times or more. The rearrangement links TRBV6-1 to TRBJ1-4; D gene ambiguous. CDR3 length equals 13 residues. CDR1 MNHNS and CDR2 SASEGT come from the germline V gene. The V end was cut by 7 bases, the J end by 7 bases, with 13 bases between. The CDR3 loop reads CASTKNQGEKLFF. As DNA, the CDR3 is TGTGCCAGCACCAAGAATCAAGGTGAAAAACTGTTTTTT.

This chain uses TRBV7-9 with TRBJ2-7; D is possibly TRBD1 (6 bases). Germline lookup yields CDR1 SEHNR and CDR2 FQNEAQ (reference sequence). The CDR3 has 16 residues. The germline V and J ends were trimmed by 1 base and 3 bases, with 16 bases remaining between them. CDR3: CASSLEMVGRGYEQYF. The CDR3 DNA reads TGTGCCAGCAGCTTAGAGATGGTTGGCAGGGGCTACGAGCAGTACTTC.